Listed below are T cell receptor beta chains from one sample, sequenced in a study of blood T cell repertoires in COVID-19. TCRdb's copy holds only in-frame clones and misses some; the assay was immunoSEQ multiplex PCR. This table has 200,000 to 250,000 clones, roughly 84% appearing once. The specimen sequenced was PBMCs or T cells enriched from blood (not recorded which). The receptors come from a woman aged 35 to 49 who had recovered from COVID-19. CDR3s include the opening cysteine and the closing phenylalanine or tryptophan. A D gene is named only where the DNA matches it firmly. Some rows have no size entry. The others give once, few or many, or a class for an expanded clone.

>TRBJ1-5|once|TRBV5-1|-
TGCGCCAGCAGCTTGGGGAGGAATCAGCCCCAGCATTTT
CASSLGRNQPQHF
>TRBJ2-1|-|TRBV5-1|-
TGCGCCAGCAGCTTGGAACCTGGTAGCAATGAGCAGTTCTTC
CASSLEPGSNEQFF
>TRBJ1-2|-|TRBV4-1|TRBD1
TGCGCCAGCAGCCAATACCCGGGACAGGGTTCCTATGGCTACACCTTC
CASSQYPGQGSYGYTF
>TRBJ2-3|-|TRBV29-1|TRBD2
TGCAGCGTTGAAGATTCTTTCTGGTATTATGACGGGAGGGGCCCAGATACGCAGTATTTT
CSVEDSFWYYDGRGPDTQYF
>TRBJ2-1|-|TRBV27|-
TGTGCCAGCAGTTTGAGACTAGATTTTGATGAGCAGTTCTTC
CASSLRLDFDEQFF
>TRBJ1-2|-|TRBV6-5|-
TGTGCCAGCAGTCCTGACAGCTATGGCTACACCTTC
CASSPDSYGYTF
>TRBJ1-6|-|TRBV27|TRBD1
TGTGCCACCCGACCTGGGACAGTTCGGTCACCCCTCCACTTT
CATRPGTVRSPLHF
>TRBJ1-2|once|TRBV24-1|TRBD1
TGTGCCACCAGTGACCGGACAGGGGCTGGCTACACCTTC
CATSDRTGAGYTF
>TRBJ2-1|-|TRBV5-1|TRBD2
TGCGCCAGCAGGTCGAGCGGGGAGGCCTACAATGAGCAGTTCTTC
CASRSSGEAYNEQFF
>TRBJ1-5|-|TRBV25-1|TRBD1
TGTGCCACCCAAGACAACAGGGGGCATCAGCCCCAGCATTTT
CATQDNRGHQPQHF
>TRBJ2-1|-|TRBV19|-
TGTGCCAGTAGCCAACTAGGGGGATCCAACAATGAGCAGTTCTTC
CASSQLGGSNNEQFF
>TRBJ2-1|-|TRBV3-1/TRBV3-2|-
TGTGCCAGCAGCCAAGATCTTGGGCTAAACAATGAGCAGTTCTTC
CASSQDLGLNNEQFF
>TRBJ1-2|few|TRBV5-1|-
TGCGCCAGCAGCTTGGCCGTGTGGGGGTCAGGGGCCGGCTACACCTTC
CASSLAVWGSGAGYTF
>TRBJ2-3|-|TRBV5-4|-
TGTGCCAGCAGCTTTAGACAGGCAGATACGCAGTATTTT
CASSFRQADTQYF
>TRBJ2-2|-|TRBV4-1|TRBD2
TGCGCCAGCAGCCAATACCTAGCGGGAGGGCCCACCGGGGAGCTGTTTTTT
CASSQYLAGGPTGELFF
>TRBJ1-1|-|TRBV19|-
TGTGCCAGTAAAATAGGGGGGAACACTGAAGCTTTCTTT
CASKIGGNTEAFF
>TRBJ1-2|-|TRBV28|-
TGTGCCAGCAGCCCCGCGGGGGTTAACTATGGCTACACCTTC
CASSPAGVNYGYTF
>TRBJ2-3|-|TRBV6-1|-
TGTGCCAGCAGTGAAAGGAGTGGAGGACAGAGCACAGATACGCAGTATTTT
CASSERSGGQSTDTQYF
>TRBJ2-4|-|TRBV30|-
TGTGCCTGGAACGCAGGCACCAACATTCAGTACTTC
CAWNAGTNIQYF
>TRBJ1-5|-|TRBV9|-
TGTGCCAGCAGCGTAGGTTGGGGACAAGACCAGCCCCAGCATTTT
CASSVGWGQDQPQHF
>TRBJ1-5|many|TRBV6-5|-
TGTGCCAGCGGGAGTAGCAATCAGCCCCAGCATTTT
CASGSSNQPQHF
>TRBJ1-1|-|TRBV2|-
TGTGCCAGCAGTGGGGGCAGCTCGAACACTGAAGCTTTCTTT
CASSGGSSNTEAFF
>TRBJ1-6|-|TRBV24-1|-
TGTGCCACCACCACGACCCGGGTGCGGAATTCACCCCTCCACTTT
CATTTTRVRNSPLHF
>TRBJ1-1|-|TRBV7-9|-
TGTGCCAGCAGCTTAGGCACGGGAGAACCTATGAACACTGAAGCTTTCTTT
CASSLGTGEPMNTEAFF
>TRBJ2-1|-|TRBV18|TRBD1
TGTGCCAGCTCACCCTTCGGACAGGGATACTACAATGAGCAGTTCTTC
CASSPFGQGYYNEQFF
>TRBJ2-2|once|TRBV5-1|TRBD2
TGCGCCAGCAGCTTCGTAGCGGGAAAAAACACCGGGGAGCTGTTTTTT
CASSFVAGKNTGELFF
>TRBJ1-5|once|TRBV6-5|-
TGTGCCAGCACCCTTGGAGGTCAGCCCCAGCATTTT
CASTLGGQPQHF
>TRBJ1-2|-|TRBV5-1|-
TGCGCCAGCCATACCGGAGCGGGTGTCTATGGCTACACCTTC
CASHTGAGVYGYTF
>TRBJ1-5|once|TRBV6-5|-
TGTGCCAGCAGGAGGGGAGGCGGTCAGCCCCAGCATTTT
CASRRGGGQPQHF
>TRBJ2-5|-|TRBV7-9|TRBD1
TGTGCCAGCAGCTCGACAGGGGGCAGGGAGACCCAGTACTTC
CASSSTGGRETQYF
>TRBJ2-3|-|TRBV5-1|-
TGCGCCAGCAGCTCTGGGGCCGGGTCGGGGGCAGATACGCAGTATTTT
CASSSGAGSGADTQYF
>TRBJ2-3|-|TRBV7-2|TRBD2
TGTGCCAGCAGCTTAGAAGCGGGAGGGGTAGATACGCAGTATTTT
CASSLEAGGVDTQYF
>TRBJ1-1|-|TRBV6-5|TRBD1
TGTGCCAGCAGCCGTCGAGGGGGCAGTGGCACTGAAGCTTTCTTT
CASSRRGGSGTEAFF
>TRBJ2-7|-|TRBV6-5|-
TGTGCCAGCTCCGACCCTCGGGGGGCCTCCTACGAGCAGTACTTC
CASSDPRGASYEQYF
>TRBJ2-5|-|TRBV24-1|TRBD2
TGTGCCACCAGTGGTGGCGGGAGGCAAGAGACCCAGTACTTC
CATSGGGRQETQYF
>TRBJ2-3|-|TRBV6-6|TRBD1
TGTGCCAGCAGCTACAGGGGTAGCACAGATACGCAGTATTTT
CASSYRGSTDTQYF
>TRBJ1-1|-|TRBV23-1|TRBD1
TGCGCCAGCAGTCCGACGGACAGGGGTCACACTGAAGCTTTCTTT
CASSPTDRGHTEAFF
>TRBJ2-7|-|TRBV19|-
TGTGCCAGTAGTATAGATCCTTCTCGCACGGACGAGCAGTACTTC
CASSIDPSRTDEQYF
>TRBJ1-1|-|TRBV7-4|-
TGTGCCAGCAGCTTATATGGGCTCTGTGAAGCTTTCTTT
CASSLYGLCEAFF